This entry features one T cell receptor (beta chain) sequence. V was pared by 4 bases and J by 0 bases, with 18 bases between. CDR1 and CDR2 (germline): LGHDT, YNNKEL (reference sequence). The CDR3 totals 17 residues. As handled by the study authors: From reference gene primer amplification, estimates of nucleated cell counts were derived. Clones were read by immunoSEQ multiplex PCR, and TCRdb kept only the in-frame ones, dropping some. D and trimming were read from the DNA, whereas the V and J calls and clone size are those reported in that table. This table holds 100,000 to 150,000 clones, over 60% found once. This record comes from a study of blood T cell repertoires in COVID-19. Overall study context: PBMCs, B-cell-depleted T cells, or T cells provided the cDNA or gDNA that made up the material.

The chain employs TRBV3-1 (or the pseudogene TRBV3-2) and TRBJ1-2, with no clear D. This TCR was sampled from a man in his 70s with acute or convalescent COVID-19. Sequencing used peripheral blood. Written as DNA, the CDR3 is TGTGCCAGCAGCCCGAGGGCCTCCGACTCAGCTAACTATGGCTACACCTTC. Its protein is CASSPRASDSANYGYTF.